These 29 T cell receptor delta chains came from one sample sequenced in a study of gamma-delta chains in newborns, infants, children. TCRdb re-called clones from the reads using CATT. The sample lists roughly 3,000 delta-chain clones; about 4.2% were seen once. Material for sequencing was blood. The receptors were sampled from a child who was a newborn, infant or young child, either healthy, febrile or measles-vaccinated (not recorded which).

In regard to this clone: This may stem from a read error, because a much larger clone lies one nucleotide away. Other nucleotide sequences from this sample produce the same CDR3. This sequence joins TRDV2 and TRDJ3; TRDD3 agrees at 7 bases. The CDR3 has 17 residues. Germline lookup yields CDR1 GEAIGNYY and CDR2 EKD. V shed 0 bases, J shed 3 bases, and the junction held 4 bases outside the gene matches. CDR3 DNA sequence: TGTGCCTGTGACACCGCTGGGGGGTACTGGGACACCCGACAGATGTTTTTC. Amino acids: CACDTAGGYWDTRQMFF.

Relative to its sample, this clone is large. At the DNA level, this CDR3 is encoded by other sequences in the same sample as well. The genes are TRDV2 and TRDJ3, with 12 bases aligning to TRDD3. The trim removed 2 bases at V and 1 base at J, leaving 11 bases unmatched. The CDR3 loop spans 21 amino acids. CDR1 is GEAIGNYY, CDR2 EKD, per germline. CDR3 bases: TGTGCCTGTGACATCATCAAAACTGGGGGATACAAGTCCTGGGACACCCGACAGATGTTTTTC. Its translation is CACDIIKTGGYKSWDTRQMFF.

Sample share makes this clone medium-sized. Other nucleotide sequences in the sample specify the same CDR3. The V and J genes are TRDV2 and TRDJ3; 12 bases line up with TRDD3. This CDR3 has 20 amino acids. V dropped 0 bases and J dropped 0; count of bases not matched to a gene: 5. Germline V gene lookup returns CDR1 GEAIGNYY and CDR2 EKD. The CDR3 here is CACDTVLGDTSSWDTRQMFF. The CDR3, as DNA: TGTGCCTGTGACACCGTACTGGGGGATACAAGCTCCTGGGACACCCGACAGATGTTTTTC.

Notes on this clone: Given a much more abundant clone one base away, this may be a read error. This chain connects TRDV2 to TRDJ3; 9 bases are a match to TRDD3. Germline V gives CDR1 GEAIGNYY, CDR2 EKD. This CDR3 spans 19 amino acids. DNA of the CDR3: TGTGCCCGTGACAGAGTACTGGGGGACACCTCCTGGGACACCCGACAGATGTTTTTC. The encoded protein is CARDRVLGDTSWDTRQMFF.

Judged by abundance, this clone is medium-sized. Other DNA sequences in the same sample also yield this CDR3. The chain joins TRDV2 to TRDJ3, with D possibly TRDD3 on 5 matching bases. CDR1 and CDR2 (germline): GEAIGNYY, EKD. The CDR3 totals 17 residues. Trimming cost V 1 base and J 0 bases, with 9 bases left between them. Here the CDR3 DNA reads TGTGCCTGTGACACGATGGGGAGCTCCTGGGACACCCGACAGATGTTTTTC. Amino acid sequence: CACDTMGSSWDTRQMFF.

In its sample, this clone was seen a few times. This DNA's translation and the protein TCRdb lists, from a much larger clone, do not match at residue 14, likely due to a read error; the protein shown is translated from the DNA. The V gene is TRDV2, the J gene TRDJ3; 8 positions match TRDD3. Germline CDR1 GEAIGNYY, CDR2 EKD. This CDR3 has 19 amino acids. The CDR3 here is CACDTAYWGVSWDIRQMFF. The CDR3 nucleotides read TGTGCCTGTGACACCGCCTACTGGGGGGTCTCCTGGGACATCCGACAGATGTTTTTC.

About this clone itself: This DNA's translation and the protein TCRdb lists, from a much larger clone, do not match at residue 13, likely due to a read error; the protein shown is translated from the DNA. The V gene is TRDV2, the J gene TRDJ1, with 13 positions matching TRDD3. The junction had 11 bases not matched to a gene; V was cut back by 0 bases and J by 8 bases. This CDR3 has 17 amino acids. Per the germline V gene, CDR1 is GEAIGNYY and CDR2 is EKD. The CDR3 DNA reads TGTGCCTGTGACACCGTCGGCTACTGGGGGATACGCGAAAAACTCATCTTT. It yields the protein CACDTVGYWGIREKLIF.

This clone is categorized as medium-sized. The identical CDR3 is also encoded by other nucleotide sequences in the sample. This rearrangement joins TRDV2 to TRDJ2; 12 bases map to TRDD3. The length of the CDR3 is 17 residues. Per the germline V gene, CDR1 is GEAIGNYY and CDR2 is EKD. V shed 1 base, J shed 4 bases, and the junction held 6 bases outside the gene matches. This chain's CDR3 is CACDTLGDTTRTAQLFF. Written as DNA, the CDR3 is TGTGCCTGTGACACTCTGGGGGATACGACGCGGACAGCACAACTCTTCTTT.

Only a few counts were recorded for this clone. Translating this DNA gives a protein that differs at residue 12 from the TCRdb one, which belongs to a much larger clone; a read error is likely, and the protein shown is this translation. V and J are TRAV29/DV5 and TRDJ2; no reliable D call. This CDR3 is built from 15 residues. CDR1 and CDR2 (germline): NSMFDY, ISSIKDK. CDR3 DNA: TGTGCAGCAAGAGGAGGGGCCACTTTGACAGCACGACTCTTCTTT. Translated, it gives CAARGGATLTARLFF. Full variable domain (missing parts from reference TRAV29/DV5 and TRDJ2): DQQVKQNSPSLSVQEGRISILNCDYTNSMFDYFLWYKKYPAEGPTFLISISSIKDKNEDGRFTVFLNKSAKHLSLHIVPSQPGDSAVYFCAARGGATLTARLFFGKGTQLIVEP.

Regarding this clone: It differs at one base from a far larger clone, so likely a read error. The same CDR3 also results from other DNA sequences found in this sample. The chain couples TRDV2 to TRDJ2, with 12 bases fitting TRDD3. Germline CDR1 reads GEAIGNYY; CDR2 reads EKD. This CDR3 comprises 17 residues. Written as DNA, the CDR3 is TGTGCCTGTGACGCACTACTGGGGGATACTTTGACAGCACAGCTCTTCTTT. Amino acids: CACDALLGDTLTAQLFF.

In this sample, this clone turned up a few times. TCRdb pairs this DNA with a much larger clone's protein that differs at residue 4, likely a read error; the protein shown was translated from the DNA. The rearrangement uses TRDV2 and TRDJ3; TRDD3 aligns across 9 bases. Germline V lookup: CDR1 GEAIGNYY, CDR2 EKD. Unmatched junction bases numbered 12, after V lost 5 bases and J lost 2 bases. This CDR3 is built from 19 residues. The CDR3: CACGPVILGDTWDTRQMFF. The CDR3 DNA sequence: TGTGCCTGTGGCCCTGTTATACTGGGGGACACCTGGGACACCCGACAGATGTTTTTC.

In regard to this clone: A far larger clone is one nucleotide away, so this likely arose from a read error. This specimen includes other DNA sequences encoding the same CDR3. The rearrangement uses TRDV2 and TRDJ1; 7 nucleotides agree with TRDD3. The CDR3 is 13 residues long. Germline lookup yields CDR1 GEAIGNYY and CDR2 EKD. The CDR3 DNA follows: TGTGCCTGCGACACCTGGGGGACCGATAAACTCATCTTT. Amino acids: CACDTWGTDKLIF.

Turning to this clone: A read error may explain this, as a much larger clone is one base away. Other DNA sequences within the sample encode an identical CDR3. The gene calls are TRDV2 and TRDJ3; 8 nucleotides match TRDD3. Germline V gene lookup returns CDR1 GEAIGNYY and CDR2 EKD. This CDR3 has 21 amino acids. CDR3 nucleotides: TGTGCCTGTGACACTGTACTGGGGGCTGCCTGGCCGTCCTGGGACACCCGGCAGATGTTTTTC. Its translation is CACDTVLGAAWPSWDTRQMFF.

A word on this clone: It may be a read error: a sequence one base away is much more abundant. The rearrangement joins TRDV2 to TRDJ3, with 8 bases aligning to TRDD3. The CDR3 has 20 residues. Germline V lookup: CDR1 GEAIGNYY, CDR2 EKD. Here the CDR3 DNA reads TGTGCCTGTGACACCGCGGACTGGGGGGGAAGCTCCTGGGACACCCGACGGATGTTTTTC. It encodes CACDTADWGGSSWDTRRMFF.

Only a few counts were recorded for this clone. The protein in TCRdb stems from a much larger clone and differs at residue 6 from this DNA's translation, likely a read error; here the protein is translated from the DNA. The CDR3 region is CACDTVLGDRGTDKLIF. The CDR3 bases are TGTGCCTGTGACACCGTACTGGGGGATAGAGGCACCGATAAACTCATCTTT. This chain links TRDV2 with TRDJ1, with TRDD3 identical over 11 bases. V shed 0 bases and J 1 base; nucleotides not matched to a gene: 6. Germline-derived CDR1 and CDR2 are GEAIGNYY and EKD. The CDR3 is 17 residues long.

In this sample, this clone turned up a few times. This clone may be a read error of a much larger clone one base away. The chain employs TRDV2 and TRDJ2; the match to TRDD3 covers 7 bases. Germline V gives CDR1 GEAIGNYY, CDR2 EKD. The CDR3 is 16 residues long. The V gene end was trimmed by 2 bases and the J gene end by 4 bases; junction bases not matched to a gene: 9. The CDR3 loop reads CACDKVGEASTAQLFF. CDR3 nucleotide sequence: TGTGCCTGTGACAAGGTGGGGGAAGCTTCGACAGCACAACTCTTCTTT.

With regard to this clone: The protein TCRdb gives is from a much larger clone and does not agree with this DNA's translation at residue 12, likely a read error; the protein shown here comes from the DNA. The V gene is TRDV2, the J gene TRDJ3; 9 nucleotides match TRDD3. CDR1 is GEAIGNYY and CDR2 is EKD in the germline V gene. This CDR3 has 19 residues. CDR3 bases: TGTGCCTGTGACACCGGGGGATACCTCAGCTCCCGGGACACCCGACAGATGTTTTTC. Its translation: CACDTGGYLSSRDTRQMFF.

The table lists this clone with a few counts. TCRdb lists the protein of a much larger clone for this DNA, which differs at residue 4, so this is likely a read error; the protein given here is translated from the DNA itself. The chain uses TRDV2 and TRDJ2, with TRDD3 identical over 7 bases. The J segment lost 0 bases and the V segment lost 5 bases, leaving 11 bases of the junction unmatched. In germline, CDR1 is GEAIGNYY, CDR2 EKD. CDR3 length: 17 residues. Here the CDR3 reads CACGPLGVIALTAQLFF. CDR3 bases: TGTGCCTGTGGTCCTCTGGGGGTCATAGCTTTGACAGCACAACTCTTCTTT.

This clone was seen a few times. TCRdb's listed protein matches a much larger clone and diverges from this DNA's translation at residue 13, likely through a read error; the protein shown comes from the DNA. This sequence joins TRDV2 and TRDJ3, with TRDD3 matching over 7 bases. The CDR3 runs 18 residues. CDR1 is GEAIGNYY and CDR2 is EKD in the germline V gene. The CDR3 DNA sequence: TGTGCCTGTGACACCGTACTGGGGAGCTCCTGGGACGCCCGACAGATGTTTTTC. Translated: CACDTVLGSSWDARQMFF.

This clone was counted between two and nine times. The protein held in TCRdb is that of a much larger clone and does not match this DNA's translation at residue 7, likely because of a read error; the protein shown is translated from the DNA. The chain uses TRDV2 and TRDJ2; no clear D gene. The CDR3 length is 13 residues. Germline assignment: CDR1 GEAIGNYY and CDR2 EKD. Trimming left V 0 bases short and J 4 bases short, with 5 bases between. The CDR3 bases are TGTGCCTGTGACACCTGGGAGACAGCACAACTCTTCTTT. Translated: CACDTWETAQLFF.

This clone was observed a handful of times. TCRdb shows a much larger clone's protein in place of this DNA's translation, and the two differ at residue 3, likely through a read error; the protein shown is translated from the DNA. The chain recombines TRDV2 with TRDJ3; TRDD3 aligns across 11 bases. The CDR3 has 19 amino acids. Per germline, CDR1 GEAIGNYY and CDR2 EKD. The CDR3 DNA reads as TGTGCCCGTGACACCTGGGGGATACAACTCTCCTGGGACACCCGACAGATGTTTTTC. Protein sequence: CARDTWGIQLSWDTRQMFF.

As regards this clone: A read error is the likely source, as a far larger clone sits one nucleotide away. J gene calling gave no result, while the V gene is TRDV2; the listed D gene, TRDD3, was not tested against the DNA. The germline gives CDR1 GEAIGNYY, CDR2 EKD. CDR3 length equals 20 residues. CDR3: CACDNVLGDTSSWDTRQMFF. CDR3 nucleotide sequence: TGTGCCTGTGACAACGTACTGGGGGATACGAGCTCCTGGGACACCCGACAAATGTTTTTC.

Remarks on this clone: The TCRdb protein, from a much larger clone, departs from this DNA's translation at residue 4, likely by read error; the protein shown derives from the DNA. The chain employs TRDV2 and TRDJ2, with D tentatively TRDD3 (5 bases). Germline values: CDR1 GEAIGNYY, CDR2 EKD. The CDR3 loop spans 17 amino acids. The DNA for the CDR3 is TGTGCCTGTGGCACCGTTGGGATGGAGGTTTTGACAGCACAACTCTTCTTT. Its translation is CACGTVGMEVLTAQLFF.

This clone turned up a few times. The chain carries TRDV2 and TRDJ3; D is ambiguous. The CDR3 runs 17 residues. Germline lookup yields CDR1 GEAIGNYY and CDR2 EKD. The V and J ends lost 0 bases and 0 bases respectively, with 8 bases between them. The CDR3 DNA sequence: TGTGCCTGTGACACCGGAGGAAACTCCTGGGACACCCGACAGATGTTTTTC. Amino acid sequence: CACDTGGNSWDTRQMFF.

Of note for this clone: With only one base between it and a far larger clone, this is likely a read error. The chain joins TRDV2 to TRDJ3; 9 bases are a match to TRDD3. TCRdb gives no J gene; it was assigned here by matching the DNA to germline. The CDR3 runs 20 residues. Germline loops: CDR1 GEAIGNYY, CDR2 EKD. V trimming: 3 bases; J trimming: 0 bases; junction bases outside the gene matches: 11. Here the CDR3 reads CACDATGGDPSSWDTRQMFF. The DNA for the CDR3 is TGTGCCTGTGACGCTACTGGGGGAGACCCTAGCTCCTGGGACACCCGACAGATGTTTTTC.

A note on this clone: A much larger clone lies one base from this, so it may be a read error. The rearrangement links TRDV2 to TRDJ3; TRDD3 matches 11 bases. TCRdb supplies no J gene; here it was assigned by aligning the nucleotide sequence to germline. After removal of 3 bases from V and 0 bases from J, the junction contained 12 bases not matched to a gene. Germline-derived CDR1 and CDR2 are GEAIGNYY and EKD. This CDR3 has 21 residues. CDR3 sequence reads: CACDSMGDTPRSSWDTRQMFF. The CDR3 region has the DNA TGTGCCTGTGACTCCATGGGGGATACGCCCCGGAGCTCCTGGGACACCCGACAGATGTTTTTC.

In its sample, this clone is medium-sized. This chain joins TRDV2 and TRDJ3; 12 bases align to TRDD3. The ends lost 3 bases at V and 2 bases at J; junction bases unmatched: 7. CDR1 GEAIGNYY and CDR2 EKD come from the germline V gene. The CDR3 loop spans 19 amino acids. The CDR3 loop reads CACDVLGDTVTWDTRQMFF. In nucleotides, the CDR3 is TGTGCCTGTGACGTACTGGGGGATACAGTAACCTGGGACACCCGACAGATGTTTTTC.

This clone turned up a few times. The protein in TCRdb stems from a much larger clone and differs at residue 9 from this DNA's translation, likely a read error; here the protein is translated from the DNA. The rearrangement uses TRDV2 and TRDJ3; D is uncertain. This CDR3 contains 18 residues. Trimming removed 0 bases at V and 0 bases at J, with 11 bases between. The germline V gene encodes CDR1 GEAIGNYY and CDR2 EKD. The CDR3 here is CACDTLLEGSWDTRQMFF. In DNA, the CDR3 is TGTGCCTGTGACACCCTGCTGGAGGGCTCCTGGGACACCCGACAGATGTTTTTC.

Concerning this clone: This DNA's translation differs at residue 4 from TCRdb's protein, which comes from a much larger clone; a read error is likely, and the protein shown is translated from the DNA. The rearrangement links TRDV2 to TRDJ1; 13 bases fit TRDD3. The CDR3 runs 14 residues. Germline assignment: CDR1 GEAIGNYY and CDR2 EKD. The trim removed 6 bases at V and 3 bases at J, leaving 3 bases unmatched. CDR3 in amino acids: CACNTGGYADKLIF. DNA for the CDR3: TGTGCCTGTAATACTGGGGGATACGCCGATAAACTCATCTTT.